This TCR beta chain is from a study of CD8+CD57+ T cells in acquired aplastic anemia. Whole-study context: Quantities of DNA derived from sorted CD4+ and CD8+ cells averaged about 3.2 ug.

In regard to this clonotype: Its antigen is unknown.

This CDR3 has 13 residues. The germline V gene has CDR1 SQVTM and CDR2 ANQGSEA. V lost 6 bases to trimming and J lost 5 bases; unmatched junction nucleotides: 7. The study profiled TCR beta VDJ and CDR3 using genomic DNA as template. MiXCR was run by TCRdb on the reads, yielding one entry per CDR3 protein. Seen here are more than 150,000 distinct CDR3 sequences, 55% to 70% observed once, and the top ten hold about half. Study-wide points: A significant difference in CD8+ Simpson's diversity between patients and controls was not found. Found in both controls and patients were around 30 CD8+ CDR3 sequences.

Sequencing was carried out using sorted CD4+, CD8+, or CD8+CD57+ T cells (not recorded which) from PBMCs. The chain carries TRBV29-1 and TRBJ2-5; TRBD1 matches 9 bases. This sequence originates from a human donor with severe aplastic anemia or a healthy control (not recorded which). The CDR3 loop reads CSVVQGARETQYF. In nucleotides, the CDR3 is TGCAGCGTCGTACAGGGGGCCAGGGAGACCCAGTACTTC.